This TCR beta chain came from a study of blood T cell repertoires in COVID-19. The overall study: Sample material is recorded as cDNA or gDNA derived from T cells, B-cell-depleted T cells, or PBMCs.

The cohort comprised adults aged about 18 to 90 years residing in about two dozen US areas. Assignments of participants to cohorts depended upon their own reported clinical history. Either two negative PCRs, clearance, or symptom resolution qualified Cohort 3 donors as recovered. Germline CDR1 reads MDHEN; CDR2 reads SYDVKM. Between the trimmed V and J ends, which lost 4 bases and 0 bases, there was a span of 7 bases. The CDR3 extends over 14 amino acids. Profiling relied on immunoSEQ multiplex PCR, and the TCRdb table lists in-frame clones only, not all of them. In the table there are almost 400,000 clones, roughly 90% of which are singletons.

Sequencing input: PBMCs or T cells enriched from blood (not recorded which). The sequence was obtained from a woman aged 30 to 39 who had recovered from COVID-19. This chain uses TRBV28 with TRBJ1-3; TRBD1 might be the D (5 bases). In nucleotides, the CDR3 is TGTGCCAGCAGTTCACAGGTCTCTGGAAACACCATATATTTT. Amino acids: CASSSQVSGNTIYF. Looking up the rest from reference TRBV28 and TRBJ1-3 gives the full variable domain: DVKVTQSSRYLVKRTGEKVFLECVQDMDHENMFWYRQDPGLGLRLIYFSYDVKMKEKGDIPEGYSVSREKKERFSLILESASTNQTSMYLCASSSQVSGNTIYFGEGSWLTVV.